This TCR beta chain was recovered during a study of T cells expressing NK-cell markers. Study-wide context: Sorted CD3+CD56-NKG2C+, CD3+CD56+NKG2C+ and CD3+CD56+NKG2C- T cells supplied the TCR beta repertoires. The sequencing cohort of eight donors included seven HCMV-seropositive individuals and one seronegative individual. Study-wide results and caveats: Roughly 6 of the donors carried dominant NKG2C+ clonotypes that took up roughly 1.0-8% of their CD8+ T cells. Once again these clonotypes came out on top in the CD3+CD56-NKG2C+ fraction of several donors.

TCRdb reprocessed the 5' RACE reads, with one entry per CDR3 protein and no DNA. Listed are about 410,000 distinct CDR3 sequences; about 10% falls within the top ten. The CDR3 covers 13 residues. Per the germline V gene, CDR1 is ENHRY and CDR2 is SYGVKD. Concerning this clonotype itself: Its cognate antigen is unknown.

The J gene is TRBJ2-1, the V gene TRBV10-3; the TCRdb call, TRBD2, lacks DNA for checking. The TCR sequence derives from a woman aged 50 to 65 in good health. Sequenced material: blood T cells: a sorted CD56 or NKG2C T cell subset, CD4+ or CD8+ T cells, or bulk PBMC T cells (not recorded which). CDR3: CAIRGTSGNEQFF.